This passage covers 21 T cell receptor beta chains from one sample sequenced in a study of T cell repertoires in cytomegalovirus infection. TCRdb re-called the reads with MiXCR, one entry per CDR3 protein. This table holds around 310,000 distinct CDR3 sequences, around a sixth found once. Sequenced material: PBMCs. These receptors were obtained from a human donor in good health (CMV status not recorded). Some clones in this sample may be carry-over from other donors' samples.

This clonotype has a count of ten or more. The chain carries TRBV19 and TRBJ2-2; 8 bases fit TRBD1. V was pared by 5 bases and J by 1 base, with 3 bases of the junction left unmatched. The CDR3 spans 15 residues. Looked up from germline, CDR1 is LNHDA and CDR2 is SQIVND (reference sequence). The CDR3 bases are TGTGCCAGTAGTGCTGGACAGGGGAACACCGGGGAGCTGTTTTTT. Its translation: CASSAGQGNTGELFF.

The count of this clonotype is one. The chain carries TRBV5-1 and TRBJ2-1; D is ambiguous. In germline, CDR1 is SGHRS, CDR2 YFSETQ. Trimming cost V 1 base and J 6 bases, with 8 bases left between them. There are 13 residues in the CDR3. CDR3 sequence: CASSLMGSNEQFF. The CDR3 region has the DNA TGCGCCAGCAGCTTGATGGGTAGCAATGAGCAGTTCTTC.

This clonotype came up many times. A junction end diverges from the germline sequence, so it may reflect a read error. This chain joins TRBV28 and TRBJ2-1; D possibly corresponds to TRBD2 (6 bases). The CDR3 has 13 residues. The germline gives CDR1 MDHEN, CDR2 SYDVKM. The CDR3: CASSYLAGAGLEF. DNA for the CDR3: TGTGCCAGCAGTTACTTGGCCGGGGCGGGGCTTGAATTC.

In this sample, this clonotype turned up many times. J is TRBJ2-1 and V is TRBV4-1; TRBD1 matches 8 bases. This CDR3 has 17 amino acids. Germline CDR1 MGHRA, CDR2 YSYEKL. The junction had 8 bases not matched to a gene; V was cut back by 3 bases and J by 1 base. CDR3 in DNA: TGCGCCAGCAGCCAGGCGCAGGGGGCGCCTTCCTACAATGAGCAGTTCTTC. This sequence encodes CASSQAQGAPSYNEQFF.

This clonotype was counted between two and nine times. The chain uses TRBV7-9 and TRBJ2-5; D is undetermined. Trimming left V 5 bases short and J 3 bases short, with 13 bases between. Germline CDR1 and CDR2: SEHNR and FQNEAQ (reference sequence). This CDR3 has 14 amino acids. CDR3 DNA: TGTGCCAGCAGCCCTTTGTGGGAAGAAGAGACCCAGTACTTC. It translates to CASSPLWEEETQYF.

This clonotype was counted a few times. The chain joins TRBV6-5 to TRBJ1-6, with TRBD1 identical over 8 bases. Germline CDR1 MNHEY, CDR2 SVGAGI. Trimming at V came to 1 base and at J to 14 bases, leaving 13 bases not matched to a gene. The CDR3 totals 16 residues. CDR3 region: CASSYLGRGLPVALHF. The CDR3 DNA reads as TGTGCCAGCAGTTACTTGGGCAGGGGGCTCCCAGTAGCCCTCCACTTT.

This clonotype has a handful of counts. The chain is built from TRBV28 and TRBJ2-7; TRBD1 matches 8 bases. Germline loops: CDR1 MDHEN, CDR2 SYDVKM. The V and J ends lost 4 bases and 4 bases, in that order; junction bases with no gene match: 6. This CDR3 region has 14 residues. The CDR3 here is CASSWRTGLYEQYF. The CDR3 region has the DNA TGTGCCAGCAGTTGGCGGACAGGGTTATACGAGCAGTACTTC.

This clonotype has a count of ten or more. V usage is TRBV6-1 and J usage is TRBJ2-3; D tentatively fits TRBD1 or TRBD2 (6 bases each). The ends were cut back, 6 bases at V and 1 base at J, with 23 bases in the middle. This CDR3 is built from 18 residues. The V gene's germline CDR1 is MNHNS and CDR2 SASEGT. CDR3 DNA: TGTGCCAGCAGCCGCCTGGGGGCGGGGAAGGCTGGCACAGATACGCAGTATTTT. Its protein is CASSRLGAGKAGTDTQYF.

In this sample, this clonotype turned up many times. The CDR3 sequence is CASTGGVGEQYF. The CDR3, as DNA: TGTGCCAGTACAGGGGGGGTGGGGGAGCAGTACTTC. The chain is built from TRBV7-2 and TRBJ2-7, with TRBD1 as a possible D gene (8 bases). V lost 9 bases and J 7 bases, leaving 16 bases between the germline ends. CDR1 and CDR2 (germline): SGHTA, FQGNSA. The CDR3 has 12 residues. The whole variable domain, remainder taken from reference TRBV7-2 and TRBJ2-7, is GAGVSQSPSNKVTEKGKDVELRCDPISGHTALYWYRQSLGQGLEFLIYFQGNSAPDKSGLPSDRFSAERTGGSVSTLTIQRTQQEDSAVYLCASTGGVGEQYFGPGTRLTVT.

The chain joins TRBV5-6 to TRBJ1-1, with 7 bases lining up with TRBD1. Germline loops: CDR1 SGHDT, CDR2 YYEEEE. The CDR3 loop spans 18 amino acids. The junction had 16 bases not matched to a gene; V was cut back by 4 bases and J by 1 base. CDR3 region: CASSAPGQRFMGNTEAFF. The CDR3 DNA reads TGTGCCAGCAGCGCGCCGGGACAGCGTTTCATGGGGAACACTGAAGCTTTCTTT.

The chain carries TRBV7-9 and TRBJ2-3, with 12 bases aligning to TRBD2. This CDR3 region has 18 residues. V lost 2 bases, J lost 0 bases, and 6 bases stayed unmatched. Germline CDR1 SEHNR, CDR2 FQNEAQ (reference sequence). The CDR3 protein is CASSLPSGGALSTDTQYF. DNA of the CDR3: TGTGCCAGCAGCTTACCTAGCGGGGGGGCCCTAAGCACAGATACGCAGTATTTT.

This clonotype was detected a few times. The V call is TRBV4-2, the J call TRBJ2-1; 11 nucleotides line up with TRBD2. The length of the CDR3 is 14 residues. J lost 6 bases, V lost 6 bases, and 4 bases had no gene match. The germline gives CDR1 LGHNA, CDR2 YNFKEQ. CDR3 sequence reads: CASRYSGGVNEQFF. CDR3 DNA sequence: TGTGCCAGCAGGTATAGCGGGGGGGTCAATGAGCAGTTCTTC.

About this clonotype itself: A much larger clone sits a single nucleotide away, making a read error possible. The V call is TRBV7-2, the J call TRBJ2-2; D is ambiguous. Germline assignment: CDR1 SGHTA and CDR2 FQGNSA. The CDR3 totals 16 residues. The chain's CDR3 is CAGSPGSAANTGELFF. CDR3 DNA: TGTGCCGGCAGCCCGGGTTCAGCCGCGAACACCGGGGAGCTGTTTTTT.

This clonotype was detected only a few times. The CDR3 is CASSARGGKETQYF. The DNA for the CDR3 is TGTGCCAGCAGTGCCCGCGGAGGGAAGGAGACCCAGTACTTC. The chain recombines TRBV28 with TRBJ2-5, with D perhaps matching TRBD2 (6 bases). The germline gives CDR1 MDHEN, CDR2 SYDVKM. This CDR3 contains 14 residues. The V end was cut by 5 bases, the J end by 5 bases, with 15 bases between.

This clonotype was observed a handful of times. V gene TRBV3-1 combines with J gene TRBJ1-2; 7 bases are shared with TRBD1. The CDR3 has 14 residues. Germline V CDR1 and CDR2: LGHDT, YNNKEL (reference sequence). The V and J ends lost 6 bases and 4 bases, in that order; junction bases with no gene match: 8. The CDR3 bases are TGTGCCAGCAGTTTCGGACAGGACGGCTATGGCTACACCTTC. It translates to CASSFGQDGYGYTF.

This clonotype was seen a handful of times. The V and J genes are TRBV5-4 and TRBJ2-1; no clear D. V dropped 1 base and J dropped 2 bases, with 10 bases sitting between them. The germline V gene has CDR1 SGHNT and CDR2 YYREEE (reference sequence). The CDR3 runs 15 residues. The DNA of the CDR3 is TGTGCCAGCAGCTTGTCTAGGAATACCTACAATGAGCAGTTCTTC. Protein sequence: CASSLSRNTYNEQFF.

This clonotype was found a few times. V gene TRBV6-1 combines with J gene TRBJ1-2; TRBD1 might be the D (5 bases). The CDR3 totals 17 residues. The germline V gene has CDR1 MNHNS and CDR2 SASEGT. V dropped 0 bases and J dropped 4 bases, with 18 bases sitting between them. This chain's CDR3 is CASSEASYRQLPYGYTF. The CDR3 DNA reads TGTGCCAGCAGTGAAGCGAGTTACAGACAGCTCCCCTATGGCTACACCTTC.

This clonotype was observed many times. The chain is built from TRBV7-2 and TRBJ2-7; 8 bases are a match to TRBD2. The CDR3 length is 17 residues. Trimming took 1 base from V and 0 from J; bases not matched to a gene: 8. The germline gives CDR1 SGHTA, CDR2 FQGNSA. CDR3 sequence reads: CASSLVVAGLGSYEQYF. CDR3 DNA sequence: TGTGCCAGCAGCTTAGTGGTCGCGGGACTAGGCTCCTACGAGCAGTACTTC. The full variable domain, with the rest looked up from reference TRBV7-2 and TRBJ2-7, is GAGVSQSPSNKVTEKGKDVELRCDPISGHTALYWYRQSLGQGLEFLIYFQGNSAPDKSGLPSDRFSAERTGGSVSTLTIQRTQQEDSAVYLCASSLVVAGLGSYEQYFGPGTRLTVT.

This clonotype showed up just a few times. This sequence joins TRBV7-9 and TRBJ1-1; D remains ambiguous. Germline V gives CDR1 SEHNR, CDR2 FQNEAQ (reference sequence). The CDR3 is 13 amino acids. The V end was cut by 5 bases, the J end by 2 bases, with 9 bases between. CDR3: CASSRPANTEAFF. DNA of the CDR3: TGTGCCAGCAGCCGACCGGCCAACACTGAAGCTTTCTTT.

This clonotype turned up a few times. The chain uses TRBV27 and TRBJ2-1, with TRBD2 identical over 10 bases. The CDR3 is 18 amino acids. V dropped 5 bases and J dropped 4; count of bases not matched to a gene: 14. Per germline, CDR1 MNHEY and CDR2 SMNVEV (reference sequence). The CDR3: CASSVTGLAGAAYNEQFF. The CDR3 coding sequence is TGTGCCAGCAGTGTGACAGGGCTAGCGGGGGCCGCGTACAATGAGCAGTTCTTC.

This chain connects TRBV9 to TRBJ1-5; D is possibly TRBD1 (5 bases). Germline loops: CDR1 SGDLS, CDR2 YYNGEE. The V gene lost 5 bases and the J gene lost 1 base, with 16 bases spanning the gap. The CDR3 has 16 amino acids. For the CDR3, the DNA is TGTGCCAGCAGTCCAGGGCAACCTTTAAGCAATCAGCCCCAGCATTTT. This sequence encodes CASSPGQPLSNQPQHF.